This T cell receptor beta chain derives from a study of Graves' ophthalmopathy and Graves' hyperthyroidism. Study-level points and caveats: Blood samples also showed most expanded thyroid clonotypes exceeding 0.001 frequency.

Note on this clonotype: What it binds is not known.

V lost 4 bases and J lost 5, with 2 bases in between. Germline V gene sequence: CDR1 ENHRY, CDR2 SYGVKD. There are 10 residues in the CDR3. Every ophthalmopathy donor presented moderate-to-severe activity, CAS ≥3, NOSPECS ≥4 and duration under 3 months. No donor had other autoimmune disease, uncontrolled infection, pregnancy or lactation. Amplification targeted the TCR beta CDR3 regions, with RNA transcripts as the source material. A first-round RT-PCR used HTBI primers, followed by a second-round multiplex PCR. TCRdb re-called the multiplex PCR reads with MiXCR, one entry per CDR3 protein. The sample lists roughly 700,000 distinct CDR3 sequences, 35% to 50% occurring once.

The chain recombines TRBV10-3 with TRBJ2-5; unclear D gene. This clonotype originated in an adult man with Graves' ophthalmopathy. Material: peripheral blood. CDR3 protein: CAISAETQYF. The CDR3 nucleotides read TGTGCCATCAGTGCGGAGACCCAGTACTTC.